Described below is a single TCR beta chain sequence and its context. The data derive from a study of blood T cell repertoires in COVID-19. Profiled with immunoSEQ multiplex PCR; TCRdb holds only in-frame clones, not every one. The sample has hundreds of thousands of clones, 87% seen once; the top ten hold about 6.3%. The CDR3 covers 15 residues. V lost 1 base, J lost 5 bases, and 12 bases lay in between. Germline lookup yields CDR1 SGHVS and CDR2 FNYEAQ. The Seattle patients, enrolled during active infection, were followed longitudinally. The sequence derives from a woman between 45 and 65 years old with COVID-19, enrolled during active disease. The sample comprised peripheral blood. The chain combines TRBV7-6 with TRBJ1-3; tentatively, D is TRBD1 (5 bases). The CDR3 nucleotides are TGTGCCAGCAGCTTAGTCCGCGACAGTAGAAACACCATATATTTT. It codes for CASSLVRDSRNTIYF.